This T cell receptor beta chain was recovered during a study of T-cell memory formation after mild COVID-19. General study points: Certain responding clones were present in pre-infection memory, suggesting participation of cross-reactive memory.

V trimming: 7 bases; J trimming: 1 base; junction bases outside the gene matches: 4. Per germline, CDR1 SGHRS and CDR2 YFSETQ. The CDR3 runs to 13 residues. TCRdb independently ran MiXCR on the 5' RACE reads; one entry per CDR3 protein. Of about 360,000 distinct CDR3 sequences in the sample, over 13% were seen once. On this clonotype itself: The antigen remains undetermined.

Sequencing was performed on PBMCs or a T cell subset sorted from them (not recorded which). This TCR was sampled from a man in his late teens or twenties who had mild COVID-19 (a few samples of this study predate the infection). Cell type and time point are not known. V is TRBV5-1 and J is TRBJ2-5; the match to TRBD2 covers 7 bases. The CDR3 spells CASRGTTQETQYF. Written as DNA, the CDR3 is TGCGCCAGCCGCGGGACTACCCAAGAGACCCAGTACTTC.